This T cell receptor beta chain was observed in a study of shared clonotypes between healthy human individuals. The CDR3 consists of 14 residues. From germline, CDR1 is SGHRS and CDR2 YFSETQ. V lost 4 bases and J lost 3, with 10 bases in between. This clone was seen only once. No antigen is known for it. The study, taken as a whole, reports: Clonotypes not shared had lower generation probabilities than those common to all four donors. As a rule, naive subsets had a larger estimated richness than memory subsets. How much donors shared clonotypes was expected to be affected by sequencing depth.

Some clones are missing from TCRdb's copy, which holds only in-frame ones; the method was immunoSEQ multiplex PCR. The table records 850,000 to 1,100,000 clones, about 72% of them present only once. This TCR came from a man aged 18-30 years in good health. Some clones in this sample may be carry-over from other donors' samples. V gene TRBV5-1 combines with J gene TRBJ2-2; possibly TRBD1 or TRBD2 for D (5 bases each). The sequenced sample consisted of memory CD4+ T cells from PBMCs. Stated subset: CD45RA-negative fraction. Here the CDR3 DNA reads TGCGCCAGCAGCCGGGACGGAGACACCGGGGAGCTGTTTTTT. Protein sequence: CASSRDGDTGELFF. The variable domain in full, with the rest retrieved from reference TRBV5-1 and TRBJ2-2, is KAGVTQTPRYLIKTRGQQVTLSCSPISGHRSVSWYQQTPGQGLQFLFEYFSETQRNKGNFPGRFSGRQFSNSRSEMNVSTLELGDSALYLCASSRDGDTGELFFGEGSRLTVL.